The source of this TCR beta chain is a study of T cells in localized non-small cell lung cancer. J gave up 8 bases and V 5 bases, and 14 bases lay outside the gene matches. This CDR3 contains 16 residues. Germline-derived CDR1 and CDR2 are MNHEY and SMNVEV (reference sequence). General study points: Appearances in adjacent lung were noted for a median roughly 50 of the top 100 tumor clones.

With regard to this clone: Its matching antigen is unknown.

The data were produced by immunoSEQ multiplex PCR, yet TCRdb's version contains in-frame clones alone and is incomplete. The sample carries around 35,000 clones, around nine tenths recorded once. The V gene is TRBV27, the J gene TRBJ1-4, with 7 positions matching TRBD1. This material consisted of peripheral blood, taken before any cancer treatment. The source of this sequence is a woman aged 35 to 70 with stage I lung adenocarcinoma. DNA of the CDR3: TGTGCCAGCAGTCCAACGAGGGGGCGCATGGGGGAAAAACTGTTTTTT. Translated, it gives CASSPTRGRMGEKLFF.